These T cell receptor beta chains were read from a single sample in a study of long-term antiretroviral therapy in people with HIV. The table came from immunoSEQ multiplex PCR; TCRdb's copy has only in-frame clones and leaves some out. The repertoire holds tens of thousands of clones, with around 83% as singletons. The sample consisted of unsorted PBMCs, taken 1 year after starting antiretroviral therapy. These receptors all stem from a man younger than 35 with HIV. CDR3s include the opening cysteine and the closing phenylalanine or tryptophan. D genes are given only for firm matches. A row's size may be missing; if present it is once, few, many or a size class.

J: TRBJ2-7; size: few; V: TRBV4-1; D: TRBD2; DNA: TGCGCCAGCAGCCCCGGGACTAGCGGATCCTACGAGCAGTACTTC; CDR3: CASSPGTSGSYEQYF
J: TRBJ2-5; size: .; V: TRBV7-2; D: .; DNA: TGTGCCAGCAGCTTACCTGCAGGGTCCCTATCGGAGACCCAGTACTTC; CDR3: CASSLPAGSLSETQYF
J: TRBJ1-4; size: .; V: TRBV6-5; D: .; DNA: TGTGCCAGCAGTTACGGAAGGAATGTAGATGAAAAACTGTTTTTT; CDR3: CASSYGRNVDEKLFF
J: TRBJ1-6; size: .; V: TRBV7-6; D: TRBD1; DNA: TGTGCCAGCAGCTTAGAAACGAGGACAGGGGGCTCGGCCCTCCACTTT; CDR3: CASSLETRTGGSALHF
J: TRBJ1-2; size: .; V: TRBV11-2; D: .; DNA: TGTGCCAGCAGCTTAGGGAGGCAGGTCTATGGCTACACCTTC; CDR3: CASSLGRQVYGYTF
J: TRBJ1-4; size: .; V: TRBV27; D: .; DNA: TGTGCCAGCAGTTTCACTTTTAAAATAGGACGGAGTACTAATGAAAAACTGTTTTTT; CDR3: CASSFTFKIGRSTNEKLFF
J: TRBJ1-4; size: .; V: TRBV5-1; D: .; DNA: TGCGCCAGCAGCTTGGGACAGGCTAATGAAAAACTGTTTTTT; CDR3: CASSLGQANEKLFF
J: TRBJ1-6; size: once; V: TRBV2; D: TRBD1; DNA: TGTGCCAGCTCAGGGGGCCCGAGCTCCTATAATTCACCCCTCCACTTT; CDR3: CASSGGPSSYNSPLHF
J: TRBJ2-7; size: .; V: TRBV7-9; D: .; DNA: TGTGCCAGCAGCTTAGCGCTAAGAAGCGAGCAGTACTTC; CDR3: CASSLALRSEQYF
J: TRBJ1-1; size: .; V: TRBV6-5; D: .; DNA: TGTGCCAGCAGCCGGGGAGCCCTCACACCTGAAGCTTTCTTT; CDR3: CASSRGALTPEAFF
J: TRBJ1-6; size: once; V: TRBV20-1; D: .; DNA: TGCAGTGGGACAGATAATTCACCCCTCCACTTT; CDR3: CSGTDNSPLHF
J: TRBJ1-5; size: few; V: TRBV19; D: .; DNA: TGTGCCAGTAGTTCGGGGGACTATAATCAGCCCCAGCATTTT; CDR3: CASSSGDYNQPQHF
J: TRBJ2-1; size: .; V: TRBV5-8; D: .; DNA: TGTGCCAGCAGCTTGGAGGGATGGTCTAAATCCTACAATGAGCAGTTCTTC; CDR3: CASSLEGWSKSYNEQFF
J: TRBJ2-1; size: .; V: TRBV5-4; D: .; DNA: TGTGCCAGCAGTCCTATTACGGTTCCCGCTCGGAATGAGCAGTTCTTC; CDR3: CASSPITVPARNEQFF
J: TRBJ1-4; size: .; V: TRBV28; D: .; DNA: TGTGCCAGCAGTTTATATTCATGGGCAACTAATGAAAAACTGTTTTTT; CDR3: CASSLYSWATNEKLFF
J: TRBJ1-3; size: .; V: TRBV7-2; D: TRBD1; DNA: TGTGCCAGCAGCTTAGCTCGACAGGGGGCTGGAAACACCATATATTTT; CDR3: CASSLARQGAGNTIYF
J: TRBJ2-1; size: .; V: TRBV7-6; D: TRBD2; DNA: TGTGCCAGCGCCTCTAGCGGGGCCTCCTACAATGAGCAGTTCTTC; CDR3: CASASSGASYNEQFF